The rows below give T cell receptor beta chains drawn from one sample of a study of shared clonotypes between healthy human individuals. Here immunoSEQ multiplex PCR was the method, and the copy in TCRdb shows in-frame clones only, minus some. The sample has some 530,000 clones; over 70% are singletons. The sequenced sample was PBMCs. These receptors were taken from a woman between 40 and 55 years old in good health. Some clones in this sample may be carry-over from other donors' samples. CDR3s include the opening cysteine and the closing phenylalanine or tryptophan. The order of the fields is V gene, clone size, D gene, J gene, CDR3 protein, CDR3 DNA. The D gene is left open where the match is weak. Some rows have no size entry. The others give once, few or many, or a class for an expanded clone.

>TRBV9|-|TRBD2|TRBJ2-3
CASSVEDGLAAQYSTDTQYF
TGTGCCAGCAGCGTAGAGGATGGGCTAGCGGCACAATACAGCACAGATACGCAGTATTTT
>TRBV9|once|TRBD1|TRBJ1-2
CAGSQTAGTGASYTF
TGTGCCGGCAGCCAGACGGCCGGGACAGGGGCCAGCTACACCTTC
>TRBV6-1|-|-|TRBJ2-3
CASRDYTDTQYF
TGTGCCAGCAGGGACTACACAGATACGCAGTATTTT
>TRBV12-1|-|-|TRBJ2-3
CASNPRRGQRGTDTQYF
TGTGCCAGCAACCCCCGCCGGGGACAAAGAGGCACAGATACGCAGTATTTT
>TRBV5-6|-|-|TRBJ2-7
CASSLGLGLRYEQYF
TGTGCCAGCAGCTTGGGTTTAGGGCTGAGATACGAGCAGTACTTC
>TRBV6-1|-|-|TRBJ1-1
CASSEQPMADAEAFF
TGTGCCAGCAGTGAGCAGCCCATGGCCGACGCTGAAGCTTTCTTT
>TRBV10-2|-|-|TRBJ2-7
CASSESPYEQYF
TGCGCCAGCAGTGAGTCGCCCTACGAGCAGTACTTC
>TRBV6-6|-|TRBD2|TRBJ2-7
CASSYRKSGSAYEQYF
TGTGCCAGCAGTTACCGTAAGAGCGGGAGTGCCTACGAGCAGTACTTC
>TRBV7-9|-|-|TRBJ1-1
CASSLHRAPTEAFF
TGTGCCAGCAGCTTACACAGGGCCCCCACTGAAGCTTTCTTT
>TRBV5-1|-|-|TRBJ2-3
CASSGWGLRSSDTQYF
TGCGCCAGCTCAGGGTGGGGCTTACGGTCCTCAGATACGCAGTATTTT
>TRBV19|-|TRBD1|TRBJ2-7
CASSTGTVTYEQYF
TGTGCCAGTAGCACCGGGACAGTTACCTACGAGCAGTACTTC
>TRBV7-2|few|TRBD1|TRBJ1-1
CASRLRQGEDMNTEAFF
TGTGCCAGCAGACTACGGCAGGGGGAGGACATGAACACTGAAGCTTTCTTT
>TRBV15|-|-|TRBJ2-7
CATSRRTGQASEQYF
TGTGCCACCAGCAGACGCACGGGACAAGCGAGCGAGCAGTACTTC
>TRBV9|-|TRBD2|TRBJ2-1
CASSRVSAGGWNEQFF
TGTGCCAGCAGCCGAGTATCGGCGGGAGGGTGGAATGAGCAGTTCTTC
>TRBV4-3|-|-|TRBJ2-1
CASSQQLGSYNEQFF
TGCGCCAGCAGCCAACAGTTAGGATCCTACAATGAGCAGTTCTTC
>TRBV28|once|TRBD1|TRBJ2-7
CASSLRPRQGDYEQYF
TGTGCCAGCAGCCTAAGGCCGAGACAGGGAGACTACGAGCAGTACTTC
>TRBV5-5|-|-|TRBJ2-5
CASSLVPQETQYF
TGTGCCAGCAGCTTGGTTCCGCAAGAGACCCAGTACTTC
>TRBV28|few|TRBD1|TRBJ1-5
CASSLMTGHNQPQHF
TGTGCCAGCAGTTTAATGACAGGGCACAATCAGCCCCAGCATTTT
>TRBV30|-|TRBD1|TRBJ1-4
CAWSPGQVAEKLFF
TGTGCCTGGAGTCCGGGACAGGTGGCTGAAAAACTGTTTTTT
>TRBV7-8|-|TRBD2|TRBJ2-1
CATAKTGGVYNEQFF
TGTGCCACCGCAAAAACGGGAGGGGTTTACAATGAGCAGTTCTTC
>TRBV28|-|-|TRBJ1-2
CASSSPPVNYGYTF
TGTGCCAGCAGTTCCCCGCCGGTAAACTATGGCTACACCTTC
>TRBV5-1|-|TRBD2|TRBJ2-7
CASSWTGTRVYEQYF
TGCGCCAGCAGCTGGACCGGGACTAGGGTCTACGAGCAGTACTTC
>TRBV4-1|-|TRBD2|TRBJ2-7
CASSRLAGVRNEQYF
TGCGCCAGCAGCCGACTAGCGGGAGTTCGCAACGAGCAGTACTTC
>TRBV19|-|TRBD2|TRBJ2-1
CASSIDVEASGRPSSYNEQFF
TGTGCCAGTAGTATAGATGTCGAGGCTAGCGGGAGGCCGAGCTCCTACAATGAGCAGTTCTTC
>TRBV5-1|-|TRBD2|TRBJ2-7
CASSLRGGRTYEQYF
TGCGCCAGCAGCTTGCGGGGGGGACGAACCTACGAGCAGTACTTC
>TRBV5-1|-|TRBD1|TRBJ1-1
CASSGQGAVNTEAFF
TGCGCCAGCAGCGGACAGGGGGCGGTGAACACTGAAGCTTTCTTT
>TRBV15|-|TRBD1|TRBJ1-2
CATRKGAGIPIGDGYTF
TGTGCCACCAGGAAGGGGGCAGGGATTCCCATAGGGGATGGCTACACCTTC
>TRBV9|-|-|TRBJ2-3
CASSVGGNTDTQYF
TGTGCCAGCAGCGTAGGGGGGAACACAGATACGCAGTATTTT
>TRBV7-9|-|-|TRBJ2-1
CASSYQTGDEQFF
TGTGCCAGCAGTTACCAAACGGGAGATGAGCAGTTCTTC
>TRBV28|-|TRBD2|TRBJ2-5
CASREGLAGGSGETQYF
TGTGCCAGCAGGGAGGGACTAGCGGGAGGGTCGGGCGAGACCCAGTACTTC
>TRBV21-1|-|-|TRBJ2-3
CAPVRQYF
TGTGCCCCCGTGAGGCAGTATTTT
>TRBV2|-|-|TRBJ1-2
CASSENYGYTF
TGTGCCAGCAGTGAAAACTATGGCTACACCTTC
>TRBV5-4|once|-|TRBJ1-2
CASSFFGGSNYGYTF
TGTGCCAGCAGCTTCTTTGGGGGGTCAAACTATGGCTACACCTTC
>TRBV28|-|TRBD1|TRBJ2-2
CASREQGGWTGELFF
TGTGCCAGCAGGGAACAGGGGGGATGGACCGGGGAGCTGTTTTTT
>TRBV11-2|-|-|TRBJ1-1
CASSLVGNTEAFF
TGTGCCAGCAGCTTAGTAGGGAACACTGAAGCTTTCTTT
>TRBV18|-|TRBD1|TRBJ1-5
CASSPQGADSNQPQHF
TGTGCCAGCTCACCACAGGGGGCAGATAGCAATCAGCCCCAGCATTTT
>TRBV29-1|-|TRBD1|TRBJ2-1
CSADRGLNNEQFF
TGCAGCGCCGACAGGGGGCTAAACAATGAGCAGTTCTTC
>TRBV28|few|-|TRBJ2-7
CASSLRNYEQYF
TGTGCCAGCAGTTTGAGAAACTACGAGCAGTACTTC
>TRBV4-1|many|-|TRBJ1-2
CASSQELFVEGFHYGYTF
TGCGCCAGCAGCCAAGAGTTGTTTGTGGAGGGATTCCACTATGGCTACACCTTC
>TRBV7-9|-|-|TRBJ2-1
CASSPTRKTYNEQFF
TGTGCCAGCAGCCCCACTAGAAAAACCTACAATGAGCAGTTCTTC
>TRBV6-6|few|TRBD1|TRBJ1-1
CASSYSDRRRTEAFF
TGTGCCAGCAGTTACTCGGACAGGAGGCGCACTGAAGCTTTCTTT
>TRBV5-1|-|-|TRBJ1-1
CASSFGSSASTEAFF
TGCGCCAGCAGCTTTGGGTCCTCCGCCTCCACTGAAGCTTTCTTT
>TRBV4-2|-|TRBD1|TRBJ2-1
CASSQTGAMGQFF
TGTGCCAGCAGCCAAACAGGGGCAATGGGGCAGTTCTTC
>TRBV5-4|-|-|TRBJ2-5
CASSYFGRTETQYF
TGTGCCAGCAGCTACTTCGGGCGGACTGAGACCCAGTACTTC
>TRBV2|-|-|TRBJ2-2
CASSVRRGNTGELFF
TGTGCCAGCAGTGTACGCAGGGGGAACACCGGGGAGCTGTTTTTT
>TRBV30|-|TRBD2|TRBJ2-7
CAWTWSSGPYEQYF
TGTGCCTGGACATGGTCTAGCGGCCCCTACGAGCAGTACTTC